This T cell receptor (beta chain) is from a study of cytomegalovirus exposure and HLA in healthy donors. Broader study findings: Investigators reported more than 150 TCR beta chains as tied to cytomegalovirus. According to reports, the classifier identified cytomegalovirus status with high specificity and sensitivity. Most TCR sequences proved rare, with some public TCRs found in many donors.

Worth noting for this clone: Antigen unknown.

CDR1 is SEHNR, CDR2 FQNEAQ, per germline (reference sequence). Trimming removed 3 bases from V and 7 bases from J; junction bases left unmatched: 9. This CDR3 has 16 residues. The donors formed part of the roughly 120-subject validation cohort, distinct from the roughly 640-subject first cohort. Produced via immunoSEQ multiplex PCR; TCRdb's table is partial and in-frame only. The sample has 300,000 or so clones, roughly 90% seen once; the top ten hold around 0.96%. This chain links TRBV7-9 with TRBJ1-5, with TRBD1 matching over 10 bases. The TCR was taken from a man under 40 in good health and CMV-seronegative. Input material: PBMCs. CDR3 sequence reads: CASSFSGDRGDQPQHF. The CDR3 DNA reads TGTGCCAGCAGCTTTTCGGGGGACAGGGGAGACCAGCCCCAGCATTTT.